The 30 T cell receptor beta chains given below trace back to one sample, sequenced in a study of blood T cell repertoires in COVID-19. Produced via immunoSEQ multiplex PCR; TCRdb's table is partial and in-frame only. The table includes 300,000 to 450,000 clones, 88% detected once. Sequencing input: PBMCs or T cells enriched from blood (not recorded which). Receptor source: a young woman who had recovered from COVID-19.

The gene calls are TRBV5-1 and TRBJ1-2; the D is unclear. Germline loops: CDR1 SGHRS, CDR2 YFSETQ. There are 13 residues in the CDR3. Trimming stripped 0 bases from V and 6 bases from J, with 9 bases between. The CDR3 DNA reads TGCGCCAGCAGCTTGGACGGGGAGAATGGCTACACCTTC. Residues: CASSLDGENGYTF.

The chain employs TRBV4-3 and TRBJ2-5; D is perhaps TRBD1 (5 bases). Germline V gene lookup returns CDR1 LGHNA and CDR2 YSLEER. This CDR3 has 14 residues. The V gene lost 0 bases and the J gene lost 5 bases, with 10 bases spanning the gap. CDR3 loop: CASSQDWGKETQYF. The CDR3 region has the DNA TGCGCCAGCAGCCAAGATTGGGGCAAGGAGACCCAGTACTTC.

The V and J genes are TRBV9 and TRBJ2-2; D not certain. Trimming shortened V by 4 bases and J by 4 bases, and 14 bases separated the two germline ends. Germline CDR1 SGDLS, CDR2 YYNGEE. CDR3 length equals 15 residues. The CDR3 loop is CASSPVPLATGELFF. CDR3 bases: TGTGCCAGCAGCCCGGTCCCCCTCGCCACCGGGGAGCTGTTTTTT.

V gene TRBV10-3 combines with J gene TRBJ2-7; weak D call: TRBD2 (6 bases). V lost 8 bases to trimming and J lost 4 bases, with 12 bases between them. Germline V gene lookup returns CDR1 ENHRY and CDR2 SYGVKD. This CDR3 spans 12 amino acids. CDR3 region: CAIGEAVYEQYF. As DNA, the CDR3 is TGTGCCATCGGGGAGGCCGTGTACGAGCAGTACTTC.

The sample holds a few counts of this clone. This chain joins TRBV29-1 and TRBJ1-1, with TRBD1 identical over 9 bases. V was pared by 5 bases and J by 3 bases, with 1 base of the junction left unmatched. The CDR3 sequence is 12 residues long. Germline loops: CDR1 SQVTM, CDR2 ANQGSEA. CDR3 in DNA: TGCAGCGTTCGGACAGGGGACACTGAAGCTTTCTTT. Its translation is CSVRTGDTEAFF.

V and J are TRBV18 and TRBJ2-3; D unresolved. CDR1 is KGHSH and CDR2 is LQKENI in the germline V gene. This CDR3 spans 12 amino acids. Trimming shortened V by 0 bases and J by 9 bases, and 7 bases separated the two germline ends. Here the CDR3 DNA reads TGTGCCAGCTCACCACCATTACTAACGCAGTATTTT. Its translation is CASSPPLLTQYF.

The genes are TRBV2 and TRBJ2-3; TRBD1 matches 9 bases. CDR1 is SNHLY and CDR2 is FYNNEI in the germline V gene. The CDR3 is 16 residues long. Germline trimming cut 8 bases from V and 3 bases from J; bases unmatched to any gene: 12. Written as DNA, the CDR3 is TGTGCCAGCCTCTACCCCGGGACAGGGTGGACAGATACGCAGTATTTT. It is translated as CASLYPGTGWTDTQYF.

This clone has at least ten counts. The V call is TRBV3-1 (or the pseudogene TRBV3-2), the J call TRBJ2-3, with 7 nucleotides matching TRBD1. J was trimmed by 4 bases and V by 1 base; bases with no gene match: 2. Germline V gene lookup returns CDR1 LGHDT and CDR2 YNNKEL (reference sequence). The CDR3 extends over 14 amino acids. The DNA of the CDR3 is TGTGCCAGCAGCCAAGGAGGGGGCCCAGATACGCAGTATTTT. Protein product: CASSQGGGPDTQYF.

This chain joins TRBV29-1 and TRBJ1-2, with 8 bases aligning to TRBD1. V lost 6 bases to trimming and J lost 7 bases; unmatched junction nucleotides: 7. This CDR3 comprises 12 residues. Germline CDR1 reads SQVTM; CDR2 reads ANQGSEA. For the CDR3, the DNA is TGCAGCGTCGCCGACAGGGGTCCTGGCTACACCTTC. Amino acid sequence: CSVADRGPGYTF.

The V gene is TRBV7-2, the J gene TRBJ1-4; TRBD1 matches at 7 bases. The ends lost 5 bases at V and 5 bases at J; junction bases unmatched: 11. This CDR3 region has 16 residues. Germline V CDR1 and CDR2: SGHTA, FQGNSA. This CDR3 reads CASSPFHRGGNEKLFF. The CDR3 DNA reads as TGTGCCAGCAGCCCCTTTCACAGGGGCGGGAATGAAAAACTGTTTTTT.

The chain is built from TRBV5-4 and TRBJ1-1, with D perhaps TRBD1 (5 bases). CDR3 size: 15 residues. The germline V gene encodes CDR1 SGHNT and CDR2 YYREEE (reference sequence). V lost 3 bases, J lost 2 bases, and 14 bases lay in between. The CDR3 DNA reads TGTGCCAGCAGCTCCCTGGGGGGTTCTAACACTGAAGCTTTCTTT. Protein product: CASSSLGGSNTEAFF.

The chain is built from TRBV3-1 (or the pseudogene TRBV3-2) and TRBJ1-2; weak D call: TRBD1 (6 bases). Germline V gives CDR1 LGHDT, CDR2 YNNKEL (reference sequence). CDR3 length: 13 residues. V was trimmed by 2 bases and J by 5 bases, leaving 9 bases between them. The CDR3 spells CASSQRTAYGYTF. The CDR3 nucleotides are TGTGCCAGCAGCCAAAGGACAGCATATGGCTACACCTTC.

This clone was observed a few times. The V and J genes are TRBV11-3 and TRBJ2-2; unclear D gene. V shed 5 bases and J shed 0 bases, with 7 bases lying between them. CDR3 length: 14 residues. Germline CDR1 SGHNT, CDR2 YENEEA. Written as DNA, the CDR3 is TGTGCCAGCAGCCCTCCTCCGAACACCGGGGAGCTGTTTTTT. Residues: CASSPPPNTGELFF.

This rearrangement joins TRBV7-2 to TRBJ1-1; no definite D call. CDR1 and CDR2 (germline): SGHTA, FQGNSA. The length of the CDR3 is 13 residues. V was pared by 2 bases and J by 4 bases, with 8 bases between. The CDR3: CASSLLESTEAFF. In DNA form, the CDR3 reads TGTGCCAGCAGCTTATTAGAAAGCACTGAAGCTTTCTTT.

The CDR3 coding sequence is TGTGCCAGCAGGATAGACAGGGGATCGAATGGCTACACCTTC. Protein: CASRIDRGSNGYTF. The V call is TRBV6-5, the J call TRBJ1-2; TRBD1 aligns across 8 bases. Per germline, CDR1 MNHEY and CDR2 SVGAGI. The V and J ends lost 6 bases and 6 bases, in that order; junction bases with no gene match: 9. The CDR3 extends over 14 amino acids.

CDR3 region: CASSFGGATSGADTQYF. CDR3 DNA sequence: TGTGCCAGCAGTTTCGGGGGAGCGACTAGCGGGGCAGATACGCAGTATTTT. The chain couples TRBV6-2 or TRBV6-3 to TRBJ2-3; 11 positions agree with TRBD2. The length of the CDR3 is 17 residues. CDR1 is MNHEY and CDR2 is SVGEGT in the germline V gene. Losses at the gene ends were 4 bases for V and 4 bases for J; bases not matched to a gene: 10.

The chain has TRBV27 and TRBJ1-3; 8 nucleotides match TRBD1. Germline lookup yields CDR1 MNHEY and CDR2 SMNVEV (reference sequence). The CDR3 has 18 residues. J gave up 2 bases and V 5 bases, and 14 bases lay outside the gene matches. CDR3: CASSHRSPTGDAGNTIYF. In DNA form, the CDR3 reads TGTGCCAGCAGTCACCGCAGCCCGACAGGGGATGCTGGAAACACCATATATTTT.

In its sample, this clone was seen once. The chain combines TRBV7-9 with TRBJ1-3; 7 nucleotides align to TRBD1. This CDR3 is built from 15 residues. The ends lost 5 bases at V and 5 bases at J; junction bases unmatched: 9. The germline gives CDR1 SEHNR, CDR2 FQNEAQ (reference sequence). The CDR3 loop reads CASSRQGWGRNTIYF. DNA for the CDR3: TGTGCCAGCAGCCGACAGGGATGGGGACGAAACACCATATATTTT.

The chain links TRBV6-5 to TRBJ2-2; a possible D gene is TRBD2 (5 bases). CDR1 is MNHEY and CDR2 is SVGAGI in the germline V gene. V lost 7 bases to trimming and J lost 7 bases, with 16 bases between them. There are 14 residues in the CDR3. The CDR3 region has the DNA TGTGCCAGCAAAGGAGGCCCCAAAGGCGGGGAGCTGTTTTTT. It specifies CASKGGPKGGELFF.

The genes are TRBV5-6 and TRBJ1-1; the match to TRBD1 covers 11 bases. The CDR3 loop spans 19 amino acids. Germline V lookup: CDR1 SGHDT, CDR2 YYEEEE. The V gene end was trimmed by 4 bases and the J gene end by 0 bases; junction bases not matched to a gene: 14. CDR3 protein: CASSIPLSGTGGLNTEAFF. CDR3 coding DNA: TGTGCCAGCAGCATCCCGCTGTCCGGGACAGGGGGTTTGAACACTGAAGCTTTCTTT.

V gene TRBV4-1 combines with J gene TRBJ2-7; D may be TRBD1 (6 bases). The V end lost 0 bases, the J end lost 0 bases, and 12 bases lay between the germline ends. Germline CDR1 MGHRA, CDR2 YSYEKL. The CDR3 is 16 amino acids. The CDR3 loop reads CASSQDGDMGSYEQYF. DNA of the CDR3: TGCGCCAGCAGCCAAGACGGGGACATGGGCTCCTACGAGCAGTACTTC.

This rearrangement joins TRBV2 to TRBJ1-1; tentatively, D is TRBD1 (6 bases). Germline V gene data show CDR1 as SNHLY and CDR2 as FYNNEI. Trimming stripped 8 bases from V and 5 bases from J, with 18 bases between. This CDR3 region has 14 residues. In nucleotides, the CDR3 is TGTGCCAGCCTTTTACAGGGTAGTGGAACTGAAGCTTTCTTT. This gives the protein CASLLQGSGTEAFF.

The rearrangement uses TRBV10-2 and TRBJ1-1, with D hard to call. The germline V gene has CDR1 WSHSY and CDR2 SAAADI. V lost 6 bases and J lost 6, with 8 bases in between. This CDR3 contains 11 residues. The CDR3 is CASSGAAEAFF. The CDR3 coding sequence is TGCGCCAGCAGCGGAGCAGCTGAAGCTTTCTTT.

The J gene is TRBJ2-2, the V gene TRBV11-2, with D possibly matching TRBD2 (5 bases). The CDR3 has 16 amino acids. The V end lost 6 bases, the J end lost 4 bases, and 18 bases lay between the germline ends. Germline V gene lookup returns CDR1 SGHAT and CDR2 FQNNGV. CDR3 in amino acids: CASRQSLSVATGELFF. The CDR3, as DNA: TGTGCCAGCAGACAGAGCCTTAGCGTGGCCACCGGGGAGCTGTTTTTT.

This clone occurred a few times. The gene calls are TRBV12-3 or TRBV12-4 and TRBJ1-4; no reliable D call. Between the trimmed V and J ends, which lost 7 bases and 7 bases, there was a span of 13 bases. This CDR3 has 13 amino acids. The CDR3, as DNA: TGTGCCAGCACACGGGAGAAGGGTGAAAAACTGTTTTTT. Translated: CASTREKGEKLFF.

The chain couples TRBV4-3 to TRBJ2-3; D unresolved. The CDR3 spans 16 residues. V lost 0 bases to trimming and J lost 4 bases, with 14 bases between them. Per the germline V gene, CDR1 is LGHNA and CDR2 is YSLEER. The CDR3 bases are TGCGCCAGCAGCCAAGATCGGCGGAGTTGGTCAGATACGCAGTATTTT. It codes for CASSQDRRSWSDTQYF.

CDR3 residues: CASSPRTGGSSNYGYTF. CDR3 coding DNA: TGTGCCAGCAGCCCCCGGACAGGGGGATCCTCTAACTATGGCTACACCTTC. This sequence joins TRBV7-2 and TRBJ1-2; TRBD1 aligns across 10 bases. J lost 0 bases, V lost 5 bases, and 9 bases had no gene match. Germline V gene lookup returns CDR1 SGHTA and CDR2 FQGNSA. The CDR3 has 17 residues.

The chain is built from TRBV27 and TRBJ2-3; a possible D gene is TRBD2 (6 bases). This CDR3 is built from 16 residues. Deletions cut 3 bases from V and 3 bases from J, with 16 bases between. CDR1 is MNHEY, CDR2 SMNVEV, per germline (reference sequence). DNA of the CDR3: TGTGCCAGCAGTTTGAGGGCGGGGAGATCGACAGATACGCAGTATTTT. Its protein is CASSLRAGRSTDTQYF.

The chain links TRBV24-1 to TRBJ1-3, with D possibly TRBD1 on 5 matching bases. CDR1 and CDR2 from the germline V gene are KGHDR and SFDVKD. V gave up 6 bases and J gave up 0 bases, with 11 bases separating them. This CDR3 is 15 amino acids long. The CDR3 here is CATSPGRTSGNTIYF. CDR3 sequence (DNA): TGTGCCACCAGTCCAGGGAGGACCTCTGGAAACACCATATATTTT.

The chain has TRBV29-1 and TRBJ2-7; the D gene is possibly TRBD1 (5 bases). From germline, CDR1 is SQVTM and CDR2 ANQGSEA. The V end was cut by 7 bases, the J end by 3 bases, with 10 bases between. The CDR3 is made up of 11 amino acids. The CDR3 is CSAEDNYEQYF. CDR3 sequence (DNA): TGCAGCGCTGAGGACAACTACGAGCAGTACTTC.